Below, 12 T cell receptor beta chains from the same sample are listed, as sequenced in a study of sequential checkpoint blockade in melanoma. Produced via immunoSEQ multiplex PCR; TCRdb's table is partial and in-frame only. Counted here are about 12,000 clones, 82% occurring once; the ten biggest clones make up approximately 7.8%. Treatment here: randomized to nivolumab then ipilimumab (arm A) or the reverse (arm B). The source was CD8+ T cells sorted from blood (inferred from file names), collected from a patient given nivolumab and ipilimumab in sequence. These receptors all stem from a human donor with melanoma.

This chain connects TRBV5-1 to TRBJ2-7; D perhaps matches TRBD1 (6 bases). With 0 bases removed from V and 2 bases from J, the gap between germline ends came to 9 bases. Germline V CDR1 and CDR2: SGHRS, YFSETQ. The CDR3 is made up of 14 amino acids. The CDR3 loop is CASSLVRGPYEQYF. For the CDR3, the DNA is TGCGCCAGCAGCTTGGTCAGGGGTCCCTACGAGCAGTACTTC.

The gene calls are TRBV27 and TRBJ1-1; D may be TRBD1 (5 bases). Germline V gene sequence: CDR1 MNHEY, CDR2 SMNVEV (reference sequence). The length of the CDR3 is 13 residues. Trimming removed 6 bases from V and 1 base from J, with 9 bases in between. For the CDR3, the DNA is TGTGCCAGCAGCCCGGGGGGGAACACTGAAGCTTTCTTT. This codes for CASSPGGNTEAFF.

The chain is built from TRBV7-6 and TRBJ2-3; 10 bases match TRBD2. V dropped 3 bases and J dropped 0; count of bases not matched to a gene: 18. Germline V gene sequence: CDR1 SGHVS, CDR2 FNYEAQ. This CDR3 region has 21 residues. The CDR3 loop reads CASSFGASGGLQFTSTDTQYF. The CDR3 DNA reads TGTGCCAGCAGCTTCGGGGCTAGCGGGGGACTACAATTTACTAGCACAGATACGCAGTATTTT.

The CDR3 nucleotides read TGTGCCACCAGCAGAGATCGGGGACAGGGAGGGAGTCAGCCCCAGCATTTT. Protein: CATSRDRGQGGSQPQHF. The chain combines TRBV15 with TRBJ1-5; 9 nucleotides agree with TRBD1. In germline, CDR1 is LNHNV, CDR2 YYDKDF (reference sequence). V was pared by 0 bases and J by 6 bases, with 9 bases of the junction left unmatched. This CDR3 has 17 residues. Looking up the rest from reference TRBV15 and TRBJ1-5 gives the full variable domain: DAMVIQNPRYQVTQFGKPVTLSCSQTLNHNVMYWYQQKSSQAPKLLFHYYDKDFNNEADTPDNFQSRRPNTSFCFLDIRSPGLGDTAMYLCATSRDRGQGGSQPQHFGDGTRLSIL.

This rearrangement joins TRBV9 to TRBJ2-7; a weak D match, TRBD2 (7 bases). V was trimmed by 7 bases and J by 2 bases, leaving 16 bases between them. Per the germline V gene, CDR1 is SGDLS and CDR2 is YYNGEE. CDR3 length: 14 amino acids. The CDR3: CASGGGGTTYEQYF. DNA of the CDR3: TGTGCCAGCGGAGGGGGGGGGACAACCTACGAGCAGTACTTC. Complete variable domain (other parts from reference TRBV9 and TRBJ2-7): DSGVTQTPKHLITATGQRVTLRCSPRSGDLSVYWYQQSLDQGLQFLIQYYNGEERAKGNILERFSAQQFPDLHSELNLSSLELGDSALYFCASGGGGTTYEQYFGPGTRLTVT.

The rearrangement joins TRBV4-1 to TRBJ2-1; D unclear. Germline values: CDR1 MGHRA, CDR2 YSYEKL. The V and J ends lost 1 base and 14 bases respectively, with 15 bases between them. The CDR3 is 13 residues long. For the CDR3, the DNA is TGCGCCAGCAGCCAAGCGCGGCTAGAGGTTGAGTTCTTC. This gives the protein CASSQARLEVEFF.

The chain uses TRBV19 and TRBJ1-5; tentative D call: TRBD1 (6 bases). In germline, CDR1 is LNHDA, CDR2 SQIVND (reference sequence). The CDR3 is 19 residues long. Deletions cut 3 bases from V and 1 base from J, with 22 bases between. The DNA for the CDR3 is TGTGCCAGTAGTATTCCCTGGGGGGGGGCCTTGAGGAGCAATCAGCCCCAGCATTTT. It specifies CASSIPWGGALRSNQPQHF. The full variable domain, completed using reference TRBV19 and TRBJ1-5, is DGGITQSPKYLFRKEGQNVTLSCEQNLNHDAMYWYRQDPGQGLRLIYYSQIVNDFQKGDIAEGYSVSREKKESFPLTVTSAQKNPTAFYLCASSIPWGGALRSNQPQHFGDGTRLSIL.

The V and J genes are TRBV27 and TRBJ1-2, with 7 bases identical to TRBD1. In germline, CDR1 is MNHEY, CDR2 SMNVEV (reference sequence). The CDR3 runs to 16 residues. The J segment lost 4 bases and the V segment lost 4 bases, leaving 12 bases of the junction unmatched. The DNA of the CDR3 is TGTGCCAGCAGTTCACAATTCTGGACAGGAATCTATGGCTACACCTTC. Its protein product is CASSSQFWTGIYGYTF.

The chain combines TRBV4-2 with TRBJ1-2; the D is unclear. The V and J ends lost 0 bases and 4 bases respectively, with 15 bases between them. The CDR3 consists of 16 residues. Germline CDR1 is LGHNA and CDR2 is YNFKEQ. The CDR3 sequence: CASSQEYTPLGYGYTF. CDR3 DNA sequence: TGTGCCAGCAGCCAAGAATACACACCACTAGGCTATGGCTACACCTTC.

The chain joins TRBV27 to TRBJ2-2; possible D gene TRBD2, 7 bases. V shed 5 bases and J shed 4 bases, with 17 bases lying between them. CDR1 and CDR2 from the germline V gene are MNHEY and SMNVEV (reference sequence). The CDR3 consists of 16 residues. DNA of the CDR3: TGTGCCAGCAGTAGAGGGGGGGGTTTAGGCACCGGGGAGCTGTTTTTT. As protein: CASSRGGGLGTGELFF.

Comments on this clone: Sequence at one end of the junction differs from germline and may be a read error. The gene calls are TRBV7-7 and TRBJ2-7; TRBD2 agrees at 8 bases. Germline V lookup: CDR1 SSHAT, CDR2 FNYEAQ (reference sequence). The CDR3 covers 15 residues. The CDR3 is CASSLAAGDRYEQYF. Here the CDR3 DNA reads TGTGCTAGCAGCTTAGCAGCGGGGGACCGATACGAGCAGTACTTC.

As DNA, the CDR3 is TGTGCCAGCAGTTTAAACGGGGGCGAGCAGTACTTC. Encoded protein: CASSLNGGEQYF. The V and J genes are TRBV27 and TRBJ2-7; tentative D call: TRBD2 (6 bases). The CDR3 has 12 amino acids. Germline CDR1 MNHEY, CDR2 SMNVEV (reference sequence). V lost 2 bases and J lost 6, with 8 bases in between.